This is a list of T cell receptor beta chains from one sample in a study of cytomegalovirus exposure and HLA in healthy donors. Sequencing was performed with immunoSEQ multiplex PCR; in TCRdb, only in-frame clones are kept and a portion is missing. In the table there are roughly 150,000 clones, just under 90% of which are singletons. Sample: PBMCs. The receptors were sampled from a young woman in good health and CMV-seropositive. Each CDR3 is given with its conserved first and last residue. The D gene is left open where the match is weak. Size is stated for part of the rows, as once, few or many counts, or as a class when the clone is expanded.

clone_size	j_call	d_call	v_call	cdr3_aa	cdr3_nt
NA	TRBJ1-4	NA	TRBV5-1	CASSQYTSSANEKLFF	TGCGCCAGCAGCCAATATACGTCGAGTGCTAATGAAAAACTGTTTTTT
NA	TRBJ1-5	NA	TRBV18	CASSPQRSNQPQHF	TGTGCCAGCTCACCGCAGCGTAGCAATCAGCCCCAGCATTTT
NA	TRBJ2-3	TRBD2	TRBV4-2	CASSQRTLAETDTQYF	TGTGCCAGCAGCCAACGGACGCTAGCGGAAACAGATACGCAGTATTTT
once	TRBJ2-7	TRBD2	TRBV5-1	CASKLERGEQYF	TGCGCCAGCAAACTGGAGCGGGGCGAGCAGTACTTC
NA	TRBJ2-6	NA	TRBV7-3	CASSPHDIYSGANVLTF	TGTGCCAGCAGCCCTCATGACATTTACTCTGGGGCCAACGTCCTGACTTTC
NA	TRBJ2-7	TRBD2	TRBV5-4	CASSFEASGILEQYF	TGTGCCAGCAGCTTCGAGGCTAGCGGGATTTTAGAGCAGTACTTC
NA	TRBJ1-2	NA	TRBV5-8	CASSLEGRLYSIGQYGYTF	TGTGCCAGCAGCTTGGAGGGCAGACTCTACTCAATCGGACAATATGGCTACACCTTC
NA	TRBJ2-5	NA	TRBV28	CASGYYRELHQTQYF	TGTGCCAGCGGGTATTACCGGGAACTCCACCAGACCCAGTACTTC
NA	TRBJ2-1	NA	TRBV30	CAWRKLAPNEQFF	TGTGCCTGGAGAAAACTAGCACCCAATGAGCAGTTCTTC
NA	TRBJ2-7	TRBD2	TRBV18	CASSPTSGSAYEQYF	TGTGCCAGCTCACCGACGAGCGGGAGCGCGTACGAGCAGTACTTC